This TCR beta chain was recovered during a study of OX40 agonist ivuxolimab in advanced cancers. Study background: Patients received ivuxolimab, an agonistic anti-OX40 (CD134) antibody. Across the patients, intravenous ivuxolimab was delivered every 2 weeks at 0.01 to 10 mg/kg. Prior anti-PD-1, anti-PD-L1 or anti-CTLA-4 therapy was allowed; 40% had some.

Here immunoSEQ multiplex PCR was the method, and the copy in TCRdb shows in-frame clones only, minus some. The sample lists about 70,000 clones; about 92% were seen once. The CDR3 contains 15 residues. Per the germline V gene, CDR1 is LGHNA and CDR2 is YNFKEQ. Trimming removed 3 bases at V and 1 base at J, with 11 bases between. Points from the study as a whole: On average, CD8+ T cells showed a greater number of expanded clones than CD4+.

This clone was counted only a few times. The antigen remains unidentified. The chain joins TRBV4-2 to TRBJ2-3; D is tentatively TRBD1 or TRBD2 (6 bases each). This receptor was obtained from an adult with an advanced solid tumor such as melanoma, head and neck, liver or kidney cancer. The sequencing here drew on CD4+ or CD8+ T cells sorted from blood, taken in a trial of the OX40 agonist ivuxolimab. CDR3 sequence: CASSQEGGGTDTQYF. In DNA, the CDR3 is TGTGCCAGCAGCCAGGAGGGGGGTGGCACAGATACGCAGTATTTT.